These T cell receptor beta chains were read from a single sample in a study of blood T cells in healthy people across ages. From the 5' RACE reads, TCRdb called clonotypes with MiXCR, one entry per CDR3 protein. The sample gives about 1.6 million distinct CDR3 sequences, about 35% of which show up once; roughly 10% is in the top ten. Sequenced: blood. The receptors stem from a woman under 40 in good health. Each CDR3 is given with its conserved first and last residue. Fields, in order: V gene, J gene, CDR3 protein.

TRBV18	TRBJ2-7	CASSPGRGNYEQYF
TRBV5-1	TRBJ2-7	CASRQYSGVYEQYF
TRBV14	TRBJ2-6	CASSQDRRGTGANVLTF
TRBV12-3/TRBV12-4	TRBJ2-1	CASTGVNEQFF
TRBV12-3/TRBV12-4	TRBJ1-1	CASTLRTSTEAFF
TRBV10-3	TRBJ2-7	CAISGPIRGTTYEQYF
TRBV3-1	TRBJ2-7	CASSSPNSYEQYF
TRBV9	TRBJ2-3	CASSVVVSPDTQYF
TRBV6-5	TRBJ2-5	CASSRITGTQYF
TRBV12-3/TRBV12-4	TRBJ2-2	CASSQGLVFAELFF
TRBV5-1	TRBJ2-2	CASSLDGENTGELFF
TRBV7-9	TRBJ2-7	CASSYSGTFAYEQYF
TRBV20-1	TRBJ2-1	CSARADNFSYNEQFF
TRBV5-1	TRBJ1-5	CASSFGSGNQPQHF
TRBV7-9	TRBJ2-6	CASSSTRALAGANVLTF
TRBV5-1	TRBJ2-5	CASSLGREGETQYF
TRBV27	TRBJ2-5	CASSFRVMGETQYF